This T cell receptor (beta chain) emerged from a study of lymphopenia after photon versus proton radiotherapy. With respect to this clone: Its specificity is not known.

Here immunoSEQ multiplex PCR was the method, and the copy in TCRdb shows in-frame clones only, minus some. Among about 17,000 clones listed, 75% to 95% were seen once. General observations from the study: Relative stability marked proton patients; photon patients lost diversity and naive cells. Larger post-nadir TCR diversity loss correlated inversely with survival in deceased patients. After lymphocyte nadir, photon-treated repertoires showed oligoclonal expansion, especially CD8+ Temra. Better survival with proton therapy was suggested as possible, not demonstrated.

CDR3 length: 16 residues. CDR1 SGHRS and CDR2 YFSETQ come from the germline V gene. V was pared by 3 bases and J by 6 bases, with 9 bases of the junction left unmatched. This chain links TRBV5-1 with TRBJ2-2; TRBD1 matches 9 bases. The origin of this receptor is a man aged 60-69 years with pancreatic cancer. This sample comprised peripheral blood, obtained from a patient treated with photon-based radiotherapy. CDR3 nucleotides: TGCGCCAGCAGCTATGGGGGACAGGGCGCCCCCGGGGAGCTGTTTTTT. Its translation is CASSYGGQGAPGELFF.